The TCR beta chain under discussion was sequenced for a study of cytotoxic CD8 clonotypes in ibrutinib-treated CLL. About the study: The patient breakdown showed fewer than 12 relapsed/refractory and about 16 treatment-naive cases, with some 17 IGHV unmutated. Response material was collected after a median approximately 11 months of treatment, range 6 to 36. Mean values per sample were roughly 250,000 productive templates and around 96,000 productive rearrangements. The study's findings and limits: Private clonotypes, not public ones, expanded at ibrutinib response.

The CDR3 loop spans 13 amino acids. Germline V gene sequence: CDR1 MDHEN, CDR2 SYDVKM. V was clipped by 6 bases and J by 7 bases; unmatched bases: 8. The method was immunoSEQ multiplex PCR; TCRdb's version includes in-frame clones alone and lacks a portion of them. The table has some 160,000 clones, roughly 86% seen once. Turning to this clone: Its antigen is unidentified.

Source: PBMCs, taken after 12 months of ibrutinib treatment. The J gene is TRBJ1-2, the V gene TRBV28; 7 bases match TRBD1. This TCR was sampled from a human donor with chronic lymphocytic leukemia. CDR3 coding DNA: TGTGCCAGCAGGGTGGGACAGAAGGCTGGCTACACCTTC. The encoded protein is CASRVGQKAGYTF.